The rows below give T cell receptor beta chains drawn from one sample of a study of brain T cells in children with intractable seizures. Sequencing used immunoSEQ multiplex PCR; TCRdb keeps in-frame clones, though not all of them. Of approximately 77,000 clones listed, about 93% are singletons. Sequenced here: peripheral blood, sampled at surgery. The receptors stem from a boy less than two years old with tuberous sclerosis and intractable seizures. Each CDR3 is given with its conserved first and last residue. A D gene is named only where the DNA matches it firmly. Rows may omit the clone size; those that give it use once, few, many or a size class.

- | TRBJ1-1 | TRBV29-1 | - | 13 | CSTTPGFNTEAFF | TGCAGCACGACACCAGGGTTTAACACTGAAGCTTTCTTT
TRBD2 | TRBJ2-1 | TRBV9 | - | 16 | CASSVEGGRALDEQFF | TGTGCCAGCAGCGTAGAGGGCGGGAGGGCCTTGGATGAGCAGTTCTTC
- | TRBJ1-4 | TRBV20-1 | - | 12 | CSASGVNEKLFF | TGCAGTGCTAGTGGGGTGAATGAAAAACTGTTTTTT
TRBD1 | TRBJ1-4 | TRBV5-1 | - | 13 | CASRDREHEKLFF | TGCGCCAGCAGGGACAGGGAGCACGAAAAACTGTTTTTT
- | TRBJ2-3 | TRBV4-1 | few | 14 | CASSQWDFTDTQYF | TGCGCCAGCAGCCAGTGGGACTTTACAGATACGCAGTATTTT
TRBD1 | TRBJ1-1 | TRBV19 | - | 17 | CASSIVVGTGGDTEAFF | TGTGCCAGTAGTATAGTAGTGGGGACAGGGGGAGACACTGAAGCTTTCTTT
- | TRBJ1-1 | TRBV6-6 | once | 14 | CASSYGGAGTEAFF | TGTGCCAGCAGTTACGGGGGAGCCGGCACTGAAGCTTTCTTT
- | TRBJ1-2 | TRBV30 | once | 13 | CACTTFGGAGYTF | TGTGCCTGCACCACCTTCGGAGGGGCCGGCTACACCTTC
- | TRBJ1-1 | TRBV19 | - | 14 | CASSIATGNTEAFF | TGTGCCAGTAGTATTGCGACAGGGAACACTGAAGCTTTCTTT
TRBD2 | TRBJ2-7 | TRBV20-1 | - | 17 | CSASMTSGYVTPGEQYF | TGCAGTGCTAGTATGACTAGCGGGTACGTCACTCCGGGGGAGCAGTACTTC
TRBD1 | TRBJ1-2 | TRBV27 | - | 17 | CASSLFSGGRENHGYTF | TGTGCCAGCAGTTTATTCTCAGGGGGCAGGGAAAACCATGGCTACACCTTC
- | TRBJ2-2 | TRBV4-1 | - | 13 | CASRQEGPGELFF | TGCGCCAGCAGACAGGAAGGCCCCGGGGAGCTGTTTTTT
TRBD2 | TRBJ2-5 | TRBV29-1 | - | 16 | CSVEAYGGGAEETQYF | TGCAGCGTTGAAGCTTACGGCGGGGGGGCCGAAGAGACCCAGTACTTC
TRBD2 | TRBJ2-5 | TRBV28 | - | 16 | CASIAGLALGWETQYF | TGTGCCAGCATTGCAGGACTAGCCCTCGGGTGGGAGACCCAGTACTTC
- | TRBJ1-3 | TRBV7-9 | - | 13 | CAPGADSGNTIYF | TGTGCCCCCGGGGCAGACTCTGGAAACACCATATATTTT
- | TRBJ1-4 | TRBV30 | - | 11 | CAWSDPDRLFF | TGTGCCTGGAGTGACCCAGATCGACTGTTTTTT
- | TRBJ1-2 | TRBV5-4 | - | 15 | CASSLGLQVPYGYTF | TGTGCCAGCAGCTTGGGCCTACAGGTCCCTTATGGCTACACCTTC
TRBD1 | TRBJ2-6 | TRBV30 | - | 16 | CALTGQVASGANVLTF | TGTGCCCTTACGGGACAGGTTGCCTCTGGGGCCAACGTCCTGACTTTC
TRBD1 | TRBJ2-7 | TRBV4-1 | - | 15 | CASSRDRGSLYEQYF | TGCGCCAGCAGCCGTGACAGGGGTAGTCTCTACGAGCAGTACTTC
- | TRBJ2-7 | TRBV6-5 | - | 14 | CASTQDIFPYEQYF | TGTGCCAGCACCCAGGACATTTTTCCCTACGAGCAGTACTTC
- | TRBJ1-6 | TRBV7-6 | - | 17 | CASSLEGLRQGSSPLHF | TGTGCCAGCAGCTTAGAAGGGCTGCGGCAGGGATCTTCACCCCTCCACTTT
- | TRBJ1-2 | TRBV5-6 | - | 16 | CASSSFRFPRKGGYTF | TGTGCCAGCAGCTCTTTCAGGTTCCCGAGAAAAGGCGGCTACACCTTC
- | TRBJ1-1 | TRBV2 | once | 15 | CASSGQGLQNTEAFF | TGTGCCAGCAGTGGCCAGGGTTTACAGAACACTGAAGCTTTCTTT
TRBD2 | TRBJ2-1 | TRBV9 | once | 16 | CASSVGAGVSYNEQFF | TGTGCCAGCAGCGTAGGCGCGGGAGTGTCCTACAATGAGCAGTTCTTC
- | TRBJ1-3 | TRBV3-1/TRBV3-2 | once | 17 | CASSRHLSNLSGNTIYF | TGTGCCAGCAGTCGTCATTTGTCCAATCTCTCTGGAAACACCATATATTTT
TRBD1 | TRBJ1-2 | TRBV29-1 | - | 11 | CSVAGGYGYTF | TGCAGCGTTGCAGGGGGCTATGGCTACACCTTC
TRBD1 | TRBJ1-2 | TRBV25-1 | once | 14 | CASEGDRGLYGYTF | TGTGCCAGCGAAGGGGACAGGGGGCTTTATGGCTACACCTTC
TRBD2 | TRBJ2-5 | TRBV3-1/TRBV3-2 | - | 17 | CASSQYAWTSGEETQYF | TGTGCCAGCAGCCAATACGCTTGGACTAGCGGGGAAGAGACCCAGTACTTC
- | TRBJ1-2 | TRBV27 | - | 14 | CASSPREYNYGYTF | TGTGCCAGCAGTCCAAGGGAGTATAACTATGGCTACACCTTC
TRBD1 | TRBJ1-5 | TRBV5-4 | - | 15 | CASSLGGTGNQPQHF | TGTGCCAGCAGCTTGGGCGGGACAGGCAATCAGCCCCAGCATTTT
- | TRBJ2-7 | TRBV12-3/TRBV12-4 | - | 13 | CASRPSGSYEQYF | TGTGCCAGCAGGCCGTCAGGATCCTACGAGCAGTACTTC
- | TRBJ2-5 | TRBV28 | - | 15 | CASDRGRREQETQYF | TGTGCCAGCGACCGAGGGCGCCGGGAACAAGAGACCCAGTACTTC
TRBD1 | TRBJ2-1 | TRBV14 | once | 15 | CASSLDREGYNEQFF | TGTGCCAGCAGCCTTGACAGGGAAGGATACAATGAGCAGTTCTTC
TRBD1 | TRBJ1-1 | TRBV5-4 | - | 14 | CASSRGQERTEAFF | TGTGCCAGCAGCCGGGGACAGGAGAGGACTGAAGCTTTCTTT
- | TRBJ1-1 | TRBV5-6 | - | 13 | CASSLAGGAEAFF | TGTGCCAGCAGCTTGGCCGGGGGGGCTGAAGCTTTCTTT
- | TRBJ2-7 | TRBV12-5 | once | 14 | CASGPPGQLYEQYF | TGTGCTAGTGGTCCCCCAGGACAGCTCTACGAGCAGTACTTC
- | TRBJ2-7 | TRBV10-3 | once | 16 | CAISESKGSAEWEQYF | TGTGCCATCAGTGAGTCGAAGGGCTCAGCGGAGTGGGAGCAGTACTTC
- | TRBJ2-7 | TRBV5-8 | - | 13 | CASSRDLSYEQYF | TGTGCCAGCAGTCGGGACCTCTCCTACGAGCAGTACTTC
- | TRBJ1-3 | TRBV30 | - | 13 | CAWKGALRDTIYF | TGTGCCTGGAAAGGGGCCCTGAGAGACACCATATATTTT
- | TRBJ1-2 | TRBV5-6 | - | 13 | CASSLDRRLGYTF | TGTGCCAGCAGCTTGGATCGTCGTCTGGGCTACACCTTC
TRBD1 | TRBJ2-1 | TRBV7-3 | - | 15 | CASSLGQGAMNEQFF | TGTGCCAGCAGCCTTGGACAGGGGGCGATGAATGAGCAGTTCTTC
TRBD1 | TRBJ1-2 | TRBV10-3 | - | 16 | CAISESVGGQGKGYTF | TGTGCCATCAGTGAGTCCGTCGGGGGACAGGGGAAGGGCTACACCTTC
- | TRBJ1-2 | TRBV18 | - | 14 | CASSPPGVEYGYTF | TGTGCCAGCTCACCACCAGGGGTTGAGTATGGCTACACCTTC
- | TRBJ1-2 | TRBV6-5 | once | 15 | CASSYSISLGDGYTF | TGTGCCAGCAGTTACTCGATAAGTTTAGGAGATGGCTACACCTTC
- | TRBJ2-5 | TRBV12-3/TRBV12-4 | - | 11 | CASSVGETQYF | TGTGCCAGCAGTGTGGGAGAGACCCAGTACTTC
TRBD1 | TRBJ2-5 | TRBV19 | - | 17 | CASSMYRRTGGKETQYF | TGTGCCAGTAGTATGTATAGACGGACAGGGGGGAAGGAGACCCAGTACTTC
TRBD1 | TRBJ2-1 | TRBV3-1/TRBV3-2 | - | 16 | CASSQQGQGARNEQFF | TGTGCCAGCAGCCAACAGGGACAGGGGGCTCGCAATGAGCAGTTCTTC
- | TRBJ1-2 | TRBV7-8 | - | 15 | CASSRGPSEIYGYTF | TGTGCCAGCAGCCGAGGGCCTAGCGAGATCTATGGCTACACCTTC
TRBD1 | TRBJ1-4 | TRBV3-1/TRBV3-2 | - | 17 | CASSRGQGARGSEKLFF | TGTGCCAGCAGCCGTGGACAGGGGGCTCGAGGGAGTGAAAAACTGTTTTTT
- | TRBJ1-1 | TRBV5-1 | - | 14 | CASSPGHDTDEAFF | TGCGCCAGCAGCCCGGGGCACGACACCGATGAAGCTTTCTTT
- | TRBJ2-5 | TRBV9 | - | 15 | CASSGTLGGPETQYF | TGTGCCAGCAGCGGGACCCTCGGAGGGCCGGAGACCCAGTACTTC